The following is a TCR beta chain sequence with its context. In the original processing: After removing out-of-frame reads, 2 million to 2.5 million distinct TCRbeta sequences remained. The assay was immunoSEQ multiplex PCR, and TCRdb's table has in-frame clones only and misses some. V, J and clone size were drawn from that table, and D and trimming were deduced from the DNA. Of 50,000 or so clones in the sample, 65% to 85% were seen once. Per germline, CDR1 LNHDA and CDR2 SQIVND (reference sequence). The CDR3 is made up of 17 amino acids. Between the trimmed V and J ends, which lost 9 bases and 4 bases, there was a span of 22 bases. The sort gate was single viable CD3+CD4+CD8-CD45RO+ cells for memory CD4+ T cells. This sample is part of a study of memory CD4+ T cells and cytomegalovirus serostatus.

The specimen sequenced was memory CD4+ T cells from blood. The TCR was taken from an adult in good health and CMV-seronegative. The rearrangement joins TRBV19 to TRBJ2-6; D uncertain. CDR3 sequence: CASALGFTHAGANVLTF. DNA of the CDR3: TGTGCCAGCGCCTTAGGGTTTACCCACGCGGGGGCCAACGTCCTGACTTTC.